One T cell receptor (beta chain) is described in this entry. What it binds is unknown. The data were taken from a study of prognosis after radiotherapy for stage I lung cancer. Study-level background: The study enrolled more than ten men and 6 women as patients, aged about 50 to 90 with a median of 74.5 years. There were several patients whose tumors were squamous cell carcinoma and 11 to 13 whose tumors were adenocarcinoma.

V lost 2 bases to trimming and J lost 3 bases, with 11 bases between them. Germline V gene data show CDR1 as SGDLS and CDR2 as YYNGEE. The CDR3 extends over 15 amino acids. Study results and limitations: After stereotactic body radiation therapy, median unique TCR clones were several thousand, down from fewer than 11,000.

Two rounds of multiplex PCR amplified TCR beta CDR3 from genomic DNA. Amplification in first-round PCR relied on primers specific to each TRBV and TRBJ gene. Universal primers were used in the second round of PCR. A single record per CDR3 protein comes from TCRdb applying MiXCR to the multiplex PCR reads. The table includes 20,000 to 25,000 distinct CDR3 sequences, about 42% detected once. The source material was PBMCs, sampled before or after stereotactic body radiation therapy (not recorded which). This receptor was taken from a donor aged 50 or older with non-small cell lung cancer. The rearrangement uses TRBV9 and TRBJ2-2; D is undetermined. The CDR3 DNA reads TGTGCCAGCAGCGTGGATCTATCAGACACCGGGGAGCTGTTTTTT. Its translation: CASSVDLSDTGELFF.